The next 15 T cell receptor beta chains were all read from a single sample in a study of blood T cell repertoires in COVID-19. Clones were read by immunoSEQ multiplex PCR, and TCRdb kept only the in-frame ones, dropping some. Of 95,000 to 100,000 clones detected, about 89% appear once; the ten largest clones hold under 14%. Material for sequencing was peripheral blood. These receptors all come from a woman aged 25 to 39 with acute or convalescent COVID-19.

This clone was recorded once. This sequence joins TRBV11-3 and TRBJ2-1; weak D call: TRBD1 (6 bases). Trimming pared 5 bases from V and 6 bases from J, leaving 20 bases between. CDR3 size: 16 residues. Germline V gene lookup returns CDR1 SGHNT and CDR2 YENEEA. The DNA for the CDR3 is TGTGCCAGCAGCCTCCTTCTGGGGGCCACCTTCAATGAGCAGTTCTTC. Translated, it gives CASSLLLGATFNEQFF.

The chain links TRBV11-2 to TRBJ1-2; D unclear. Germline V gene data show CDR1 as SGHAT and CDR2 as FQNNGV. Trimming shortened V by 1 base and J by 7 bases, and 10 bases separated the two germline ends. CDR3 length: 13 amino acids. CDR3 protein: CASSLAGISGYTF. The CDR3 coding sequence is TGTGCCAGCAGCTTAGCGGGGATAAGTGGCTACACCTTC.

The J gene is TRBJ2-3, the V gene TRBV2, with D maybe TRBD2 (6 bases). The CDR3 consists of 14 residues. CDR1 SNHLY and CDR2 FYNNEI come from the germline V gene. V was pared by 7 bases and J by 2 bases, with 13 bases between. CDR3 in amino acids: CASKEGPSTDTQYF. The CDR3 nucleotides read TGTGCCAGCAAGGAGGGGCCCTCCACAGATACGCAGTATTTT. The whole variable domain, filled in from reference TRBV2 and TRBJ2-3, reads EPEVTQTPSHQVTQMGQEVILRCVPISNHLYFYWYRQILGQKVEFLVSFYNNEISEKSEIFDDQFSVERPDGSNFTLKIRSTKLEDSAMYFCASKEGPSTDTQYFGPGTRLTVL.

V usage is TRBV19 and J usage is TRBJ2-7; 16 bases are shared with TRBD2. Germline lookup yields CDR1 LNHDA and CDR2 SQIVND (reference sequence). The V segment lost 9 bases and the J segment 2 bases; nucleotides outside the gene matches: 16. The CDR3 loop spans 19 amino acids. DNA of the CDR3: TGTGCCAGAAACTCTCCCGGGACTAGCGGGGGGGCGGGCACCTACGAGCAGTACTTC. Translated: CARNSPGTSGGAGTYEQYF.

The chain carries TRBV4-1 and TRBJ1-4; weak D call: TRBD1 (6 bases). Trimming removed 4 bases at V and 5 bases at J, with 14 bases between. The CDR3 is 15 residues long. Per germline, CDR1 MGHRA and CDR2 YSYEKL. The CDR3: CASSLFGQWNEKLFF. For the CDR3, the DNA is TGCGCCAGCAGCCTTTTCGGACAGTGGAATGAAAAACTGTTTTTT.

The chain employs TRBV9 and TRBJ2-1, with 15 bases aligning to TRBD2. The CDR3 totals 18 residues. The germline V gene has CDR1 SGDLS and CDR2 YYNGEE. The trim removed 3 bases at V and 0 bases at J, leaving 4 bases unmatched. CDR3 protein: CASSAGTSGGPSYNEQFF. The CDR3 nucleotides are TGTGCCAGCAGCGCCGGGACTAGCGGGGGGCCCTCCTACAATGAGCAGTTCTTC. Together with reference TRBV9 and TRBJ2-1, the CDR3 gives the full variable domain: DSGVTQTPKHLITATGQRVTLRCSPRSGDLSVYWYQQSLDQGLQFLIQYYNGEERAKGNILERFSAQQFPDLHSELNLSSLELGDSALYFCASSAGTSGGPSYNEQFFGPGTRLTVL.

The V gene is TRBV5-6, the J gene TRBJ2-7; 8 bases align to TRBD1. Losses at the gene ends were 4 bases for V and 2 bases for J; bases not matched to a gene: 11. The CDR3 consists of 16 residues. Germline loops: CDR1 SGHDT, CDR2 YYEEEE. The CDR3 loop is CASSNPGQVITYEQYF. DNA of the CDR3: TGTGCCAGCAGCAACCCGGGACAGGTTATAACCTACGAGCAGTACTTC.

This clone was recorded once. This sequence joins TRBV28 and TRBJ1-6, with D unresolved. The CDR3 runs to 17 residues. CDR1 MDHEN and CDR2 SYDVKM come from the germline V gene. Trimming took off 6 bases at V and 0 bases at J, with 15 bases between the two ends. The CDR3 region is CASSKETGSSYNSPLHF. As DNA, the CDR3 is TGTGCCAGCAGCAAAGAAACGGGGAGCTCCTATAATTCACCCCTCCACTTT.

The chain employs TRBV4-1 and TRBJ1-4; the match to TRBD1 covers 7 bases. V shed 0 bases and J 2 bases; nucleotides not matched to a gene: 3. From germline, CDR1 is MGHRA and CDR2 YSYEKL. CDR3 length: 16 residues. Here the CDR3 reads CASSQDWGQTNEKLFF. In DNA form, the CDR3 reads TGCGCCAGCAGCCAAGATTGGGGACAGACTAATGAAAAACTGTTTTTT.

V gene TRBV27 combines with J gene TRBJ1-1; D is undetermined. This CDR3 has 15 residues. Looked up from germline, CDR1 is MNHEY and CDR2 is SMNVEV (reference sequence). Trimming pared 6 bases from V and 0 bases from J, leaving 14 bases between. The CDR3 reads CASRMRDTLNTEAFF. The CDR3 DNA reads TGTGCCAGCAGGATGCGAGACACCCTGAACACTGAAGCTTTCTTT.

The chain joins TRBV7-9 to TRBJ2-1; D is possibly TRBD2 (6 bases). The CDR3 runs 16 residues. Germline CDR1 reads SEHNR; CDR2 reads FQNEAQ (reference sequence). V shed 5 bases and J shed 1 base, with 15 bases lying between them. For the CDR3, the DNA is TGTGCCAGCAGCCCTCGGGACTTACCTTCCTACAATGAGCAGTTCTTC. It specifies CASSPRDLPSYNEQFF.

The V and J genes are TRBV4-1 and TRBJ1-2; TRBD1 matches at 9 bases. J gave up 7 bases and V 2 bases, and 8 bases lay outside the gene matches. CDR1 and CDR2 from the germline V gene are MGHRA and YSYEKL. This CDR3 has 15 residues. The CDR3 loop is CASSQPTGGLFGYTF. The CDR3 DNA reads TGCGCCAGCAGCCAACCCACAGGGGGCTTGTTTGGCTACACCTTC.

J is TRBJ1-3 and V is TRBV12-5, with 8 bases aligning to TRBD1. Germline loops: CDR1 LGHNT, CDR2 FRNRAP. The junction had 19 bases not matched to a gene; V was cut back by 0 bases and J by 0 bases. The CDR3 is 22 residues long. The CDR3 protein is CASGLVKFATRQGRDSGNTIYF. CDR3 DNA sequence: TGTGCTAGTGGTTTGGTAAAGTTCGCGACACGACAGGGGCGAGACTCTGGAAACACCATATATTTT.

This rearrangement joins TRBV5-4 to TRBJ2-3; tentative D call: TRBD1 (6 bases). Germline V lookup: CDR1 SGHNT, CDR2 YYREEE (reference sequence). CDR3 length: 12 residues. V was pared by 0 bases and J by 10 bases, with 9 bases between. CDR3 residues: CASSLEGVPQYF. In DNA form, the CDR3 reads TGTGCCAGCAGCTTGGAGGGGGTTCCGCAGTATTTT.

The chain employs TRBV18 and TRBJ1-3; no firm D call. The CDR3 sequence is 15 residues long. Looked up from germline, CDR1 is KGHSH and CDR2 is LQKENI. V was trimmed by 5 bases and J by 0 bases, leaving 11 bases between them. The CDR3, as DNA: TGTGCCAGCTCAGCGACTTATAGCTCTGGAAACACCATATATTTT. Translating gives CASSATYSSGNTIYF. Combining the CDR3 with reference TRBV18 and TRBJ1-3 gives the whole variable domain NAGVMQNPRHLVRRRGQEARLRCSPMKGHSHVYWYRQLPEEGLKFMVYLQKENIIDESGMPKERFSAEFPKEGPSILRIQQVVRGDSAAYFCASSATYSSGNTIYFGEGSWLTVV.